This entry lists 3 T cell receptor beta chains sequenced from one sample in a study of blood T cells in healthy people across ages (dated by TCRdb to about 2015). Receptors were amplified or captured by 5' RACE. The instrument was an Illumina HiSeq 2500. A second roughly 6 to 11 cycle PCR used a sample-barcoded 5' primer and a J-beta primer mix. The raw public data were reprocessed by TCRdb itself: fastp quality trimming at Q25, MiXCR clonotype calling, in-frame beta chains only. Rows merge per CDR3 protein into single entries with the most common DNA and genes. The sample yields 630,000 or so distinct CDR3 sequences; about 30% were counted once. The ten most abundant clones make up around 16% of the sample. Sequencing input: blood. The receptors derive from a woman older than 75 in good health.

This clonotype was observed at least ten times. J is TRBJ1-2 and V is TRBV6-5; D gene uncertain. In germline, CDR1 is MNHEY, CDR2 SVGAGI. Trimming shortened V by 4 bases and J by 0 bases, and 12 bases separated the two germline ends. This CDR3 is 15 amino acids long. DNA of the CDR3: TGTGCCAGCAGTTGGAACATTCATCCTAACTATGGCTACACCTTC. Amino acids: CASSWNIHPNYGYTF.

V and J are TRBV7-3 and TRBJ2-2; D is undetermined. The germline CDR1 and CDR2 sequences are SGHTA and FQGTGA. The V end was cut by 4 bases, the J end by 7 bases, with 10 bases between. The CDR3 is made up of 13 amino acids. In nucleotides, the CDR3 is TGTGCCAGCAGCTCCGTTCCCGTCGGGGAGCTGTTTTTT. Its protein product is CASSSVPVGELFF.

The chain carries TRBV5-1 and TRBJ2-2; perhaps TRBD2 as D (6 bases). This CDR3 contains 17 residues. The V and J ends lost 3 bases and 2 bases respectively, with 17 bases between them. The germline V gene has CDR1 SGHRS and CDR2 YFSETQ. The chain's CDR3 is CASSWFSPGLNTGELFF. The CDR3 coding sequence is TGCGCCAGCAGCTGGTTCAGTCCGGGACTCAACACCGGGGAGCTGTTTTTT.